What follows describes a single TCR beta chain. Its antigen remains unidentified. The data belong to a study of cytomegalovirus exposure and HLA in healthy donors. J lost 8 bases, V lost 5 bases, and 13 bases had no gene match. Germline V gene lookup returns CDR1 MNHEY and CDR2 SMNVEV (reference sequence). This CDR3 region has 17 residues. Here immunoSEQ multiplex PCR was the method, and the copy in TCRdb shows in-frame clones only, minus some. This sample has over 150,000 clones, with around 84% found just once. The study, taken as a whole, reports: Using the classifier, cytomegalovirus status was reportedly diagnosed with high specificity and sensitivity. The tendency of first-cohort TCR clusters to co-occur in the 130 or so validation repertoires was identified by a subsequent analysis.

This receptor was identified in a human donor in good health. This chain links TRBV27 with TRBJ2-1; TRBD2 aligns across 12 bases. Source material: PBMCs. As DNA, the CDR3 is TGTGCCAGCAGTCAGACTAGCGGGAGTGCGTCGGTACATGAGCAGTTCTTC. This encodes CASSQTSGSASVHEQFF.